These 8 T cell receptor beta chains were sequenced from one sample in a study of blood T cell repertoires in COVID-19. Clones were sequenced by immunoSEQ multiplex PCR, and TCRdb holds only the in-frame ones, with some missing. The data contain tens of thousands of clones, less than 85% of them singletons. Specimen: peripheral blood. Receptor source: a woman in her sixties or seventies with acute or convalescent COVID-19.

The V gene is TRBV9, the J gene TRBJ2-2; unclear D gene. CDR3 length equals 16 residues. The germline CDR1 and CDR2 sequences are SGDLS and YYNGEE. The ends were cut back, 2 bases at V and 4 bases at J, with 15 bases in the middle. This chain's CDR3 is CASSVGQKSLTGELFF. CDR3 bases: TGTGCCAGCAGCGTCGGTCAAAAGAGCCTCACCGGGGAGCTGTTTTTT.

The genes are TRBV3-1 (or the pseudogene TRBV3-2) and TRBJ2-1; 8 nucleotides agree with TRBD2. Trimming removed 4 bases from V and 3 bases from J; junction bases left unmatched: 8. From germline, CDR1 is LGHDT and CDR2 YNNKEL (reference sequence). The CDR3 consists of 16 residues. The CDR3 DNA follows: TGTGCCAGCAGCCCTTCTTCCGGGACTAGCTACAATGAGCAGTTCTTC. Its protein is CASSPSSGTSYNEQFF.

This chain joins TRBV19 and TRBJ1-2; 7 bases line up with TRBD1. There are 13 residues in the CDR3. The J segment lost 8 bases and the V segment lost 5 bases, leaving 8 bases of the junction unmatched. The germline CDR1 and CDR2 sequences are LNHDA and SQIVND (reference sequence). CDR3 DNA: TGTGCCAGTAGTCTCGACAGGGACGAGGGCTACACCTTC. This translates into CASSLDRDEGYTF. The variable domain in full, with the rest retrieved from reference TRBV19 and TRBJ1-2, is DGGITQSPKYLFRKEGQNVTLSCEQNLNHDAMYWYRQDPGQGLRLIYYSQIVNDFQKGDIAEGYSVSREKKESFPLTVTSAQKNPTAFYLCASSLDRDEGYTFGSGTRLTVV.

CDR3 nucleotides: TGTGCCAGCAGTTTGGTACCGACAGGGAGTGAAAAACTGTTTTTT. Translated, it gives CASSLVPTGSEKLFF. The gene calls are TRBV27 and TRBJ1-4; 7 bases are a match to TRBD1. The CDR3 sequence is 15 residues long. Germline CDR1 MNHEY, CDR2 SMNVEV (reference sequence). With 3 bases clipped from V and 7 bases from J, the junction kept 8 bases outside the gene matches.

The V gene is TRBV7-6, the J gene TRBJ1-4, with D unclear. V was trimmed by 4 bases and J by 8 bases, leaving 11 bases between them. This CDR3 contains 13 residues. The germline V gene encodes CDR1 SGHVS and CDR2 FNYEAQ. The CDR3 DNA is TGTGCCAGCAGCTCGCCCCTAGTCGAAAAACTGTTTTTT. Translated: CASSSPLVEKLFF.

The V gene is TRBV6-5, the J gene TRBJ2-1; perhaps TRBD2 as D (5 bases). CDR1 is MNHEY, CDR2 SVGAGI, per germline. The CDR3 length is 13 residues. Trimming shortened V by 4 bases and J by 7 bases, and 11 bases separated the two germline ends. CDR3: CASSFYTGNEQFF. CDR3 sequence (DNA): TGTGCCAGCAGTTTTTATACGGGGAATGAGCAGTTCTTC.

The DNA for the CDR3 is TGTGCCAGCAGTATTGGACAGGGAGTATACGAGCAGTACTTC. Its protein is CASSIGQGVYEQYF. J is TRBJ2-7 and V is TRBV6-5, with 8 bases matching TRBD1. The V and J ends lost 5 bases and 4 bases, in that order; junction bases with no gene match: 7. Looked up from germline, CDR1 is MNHEY and CDR2 is SVGAGI. This CDR3 has 14 amino acids.

The gene calls are TRBV19 and TRBJ1-2; tentative D call: TRBD1 (5 bases). Trimming removed 1 base from V and 4 bases from J, with 13 bases in between. The germline V gene encodes CDR1 LNHDA and CDR2 SQIVND (reference sequence). This CDR3 has 15 residues. The CDR3 loop reads CASSIGGDGGYGYTF. The CDR3 coding sequence is TGTGCCAGTAGTATAGGCGGGGACGGGGGCTATGGCTACACCTTC.